The T cell receptor (beta chain) under discussion was sequenced for a study of T cells in localized non-small cell lung cancer. A remark on this clone: What it binds is not known.

Only in-frame clones appear in the TCRdb table, and some are missing; sequencing was by immunoSEQ multiplex PCR. The sample shows around 91,000 clones, roughly 87% of them seen only once. Study results and limitations: Greater blood T cell density accompanied longer overall survival.

Trimming removed 2 bases from V and 2 bases from J, with 10 bases in between. The germline CDR1 and CDR2 sequences are SGHRS and YFSETQ. The CDR3 has 14 amino acids. This TCR was recovered from a man aged 35-75 years with stage I squamous cell lung carcinoma. The chain carries TRBV5-1 and TRBJ1-1, with D perhaps TRBD1 (6 bases). The material was peripheral blood, obtained before any cancer treatment. The CDR3 DNA reads as TGCGCCAGCAGCTTCGGGACAAAAAACACTGAAGCTTTCTTT. This encodes CASSFGTKNTEAFF.